These 20 T cell receptor beta chains were sequenced from one sample in a study of blood T cell repertoires in COVID-19. Data came from immunoSEQ multiplex PCR; TCRdb stores just in-frame clones and leaves some out. The data contain about 230,000 clones, more than 65% of them seen just once; the ten biggest clones take up around 1.5%. Sequences were obtained from peripheral blood. These receptors were collected from a middle-aged woman who had recovered from COVID-19.

This chain connects TRBV7-9 to TRBJ1-3; D call uncertain. CDR3 length: 14 amino acids. V dropped 1 base and J dropped 5 bases, with 9 bases sitting between them. CDR1 is SEHNR, CDR2 FQNEAQ, per germline (reference sequence). The CDR3 nucleotides are TGTGCCAGCAGCTTAGGGGCAGATCGAAACACCATATATTTT. Its protein product is CASSLGADRNTIYF.

The gene calls are TRBV4-3 and TRBJ1-2; perhaps TRBD1 as D (5 bases). V was cut by 1 base and J by 6 bases, with 15 bases left in between. Germline-derived CDR1 and CDR2 are LGHNA and YSLEER. The length of the CDR3 is 15 residues. Here the CDR3 reads CASSQGQLQGDGYTF. For the CDR3, the DNA is TGCGCCAGCAGCCAAGGACAGTTACAAGGGGATGGCTACACCTTC.

The chain is built from TRBV6-4 and TRBJ1-2; D call uncertain. The germline V and J ends were trimmed by 2 bases and 0 bases, with 22 bases remaining between them. The germline gives CDR1 MRHNA, CDR2 SNTAGT. CDR3 length: 19 amino acids. DNA of the CDR3: TGTGCCAGCAGTGACGCCGTAATCGACAAGTCGTTAGCTAACTATGGCTACACCTTC. This translates into CASSDAVIDKSLANYGYTF.

The rearrangement uses TRBV5-4 and TRBJ1-2; TRBD1 aligns across 7 bases. V was pared by 1 base and J by 8 bases, with 11 bases of the junction left unmatched. The germline CDR1 and CDR2 sequences are SGHNT and YYREEE (reference sequence). The CDR3 covers 15 residues. The CDR3 sequence: CASSLPEGASFGYTF. CDR3 bases: TGTGCCAGCAGCTTGCCGGAGGGGGCCTCCTTCGGCTACACCTTC.

The V and J genes are TRBV28 and TRBJ2-5, with 13 bases fitting TRBD2. With V trimmed by 5 bases and J by 4 bases, 10 bases remained unmatched. The CDR3 is made up of 17 amino acids. Germline lookup yields CDR1 MDHEN and CDR2 SYDVKM. The CDR3 DNA is TGTGCCAGCAGTCTGGGGACTAGCGGGGCCGCCCCAGAGACCCAGTACTTC. Encoded protein: CASSLGTSGAAPETQYF. Using reference TRBV28 and TRBJ2-5 for the parts outside the CDR3, the full variable domain is DVKVTQSSRYLVKRTGEKVFLECVQDMDHENMFWYRQDPGLGLRLIYFSYDVKMKEKGDIPEGYSVSREKKERFSLILESASTNQTSMYLCASSLGTSGAAPETQYFGPGTRLLVL.

This clone is a singleton in its sample. The CDR3 region is CASSVHSHTQYF. CDR3 in DNA: TGTGCCAGCAGTGTTCACTCCCATACGCAGTATTTT. V usage is TRBV2 and J usage is TRBJ2-3, with D unresolved. V dropped 4 bases and J dropped 7 bases, with 9 bases sitting between them. Germline assignment: CDR1 SNHLY and CDR2 FYNNEI. The length of the CDR3 is 12 residues.

The chain links TRBV5-1 to TRBJ1-2; 11 bases map to TRBD1. Germline-derived CDR1 and CDR2 are SGHRS and YFSETQ. Germline trimming cut 4 bases from V and 11 bases from J; bases unmatched to any gene: 10. The CDR3 contains 14 residues. Here the CDR3 DNA reads TGCGCCAGCAGCGCACGGACAGGGGGCCCACATTACACCTTC. Protein: CASSARTGGPHYTF.

This clone was counted once. The V and J genes are TRBV20-1 and TRBJ2-7, with TRBD2 as a possible D gene (7 bases). The CDR3 runs 15 residues. Trimming shortened V by 3 bases and J by 3 bases, and 18 bases separated the two germline ends. The germline gives CDR1 DFQATT, CDR2 SNEGSKA (reference sequence). The CDR3 DNA reads TGCAGTGCTAGTAAGACGGGGGGCGCGTTCTACGAGCAGTACTTC. Its translation is CSASKTGGAFYEQYF.

The CDR3 nucleotides read TGTGCCAGCAGTATAGCCGGCGGAAACTGGGATACGCAGTATTTT. Translation: CASSIAGGNWDTQYF. V and J are TRBV7-2 and TRBJ2-3, with unresolved D. The V and J ends lost 6 bases and 6 bases respectively, with 19 bases between them. This CDR3 is 15 amino acids long. Germline V gives CDR1 SGHTA, CDR2 FQGNSA.

This clone has a single count. The chain has TRBV5-4 and TRBJ2-5; D is unresolved. The CDR3 runs to 16 residues. Germline assignment: CDR1 SGHNT and CDR2 YYREEE (reference sequence). The V end was cut by 0 bases, the J end by 2 bases, with 14 bases between. CDR3 sequence: CASSLVDPGGQETQYF. The CDR3 bases are TGTGCCAGCAGCTTGGTCGATCCTGGCGGTCAAGAGACCCAGTACTTC.

This chain joins TRBV5-6 and TRBJ1-5; D unclear. CDR3 size: 16 residues. Germline loops: CDR1 SGHDT, CDR2 YYEEEE. The ends were cut back, 2 bases at V and 0 bases at J, with 12 bases in the middle. The CDR3 protein is CASSFSSGYSNQPQHF. CDR3 bases: TGTGCCAGCAGCTTTTCGTCAGGATATAGCAATCAGCCCCAGCATTTT.

The chain carries TRBV30 and TRBJ2-1; D is possibly TRBD1 (5 bases). Trimming left V 3 bases short and J 9 bases short, with 21 bases between. The CDR3 covers 15 residues. The germline CDR1 and CDR2 sequences are GTSNPN and SVGIG (reference sequence). CDR3 protein: CAWSPGSLGSIEQFF. CDR3 bases: TGTGCCTGGAGCCCAGGGTCATTAGGGTCGATTGAGCAGTTCTTC. The full variable domain, with the rest looked up from reference TRBV30 and TRBJ2-1, is SQTIHQWPATLVQPVGSPLSLECTVEGTSNPNLYWYRQAAGRGLQLLFYSVGIGQISSEVPQNLSASRPQDRQFILSSKKLLLSDSGFYLCAWSPGSLGSIEQFFGPGTRLTVL.

The chain is built from TRBV6-1 and TRBJ2-2, with 9 bases that match TRBD1. The length of the CDR3 is 16 residues. Losses at the gene ends were 4 bases for V and 2 bases for J; bases not matched to a gene: 5. Germline loops: CDR1 MNHNS, CDR2 SASEGT. CDR3 DNA: TGTGCCAGCAGTGGGCTGGACAGGGGAAACACCGGGGAGCTGTTTTTT. It codes for CASSGLDRGNTGELFF.

CDR3 DNA: TGCGCCAGCAGCCCAGACAGACCCCCGGATACGCAGTATTTT. Amino acids: CASSPDRPPDTQYF. This chain uses TRBV5-1 with TRBJ2-3; a weak D match, TRBD1 (5 bases). Germline V CDR1 and CDR2: SGHRS, YFSETQ. V lost 4 bases to trimming and J lost 6 bases, with 15 bases between them. The CDR3 loop spans 14 amino acids.

This clone showed up just once. This CDR3 is CATGQGGNQPQHF. CDR3 bases: TGTGCCACGGGACAGGGGGGCAATCAGCCCCAGCATTTT. The rearrangement uses TRBV10-3 and TRBJ1-5; 11 nucleotides match TRBD1. This CDR3 contains 13 residues. V trimming: 10 bases; J trimming: 2 bases; junction bases outside the gene matches: 1. CDR1 is ENHRY and CDR2 is SYGVKD in the germline V gene.

The chain recombines TRBV23-1 with TRBJ2-3, with D perhaps TRBD1 (5 bases). TRBV23-1 is an ORF; its function is uncertain. V was shortened by 8 bases and J by 5 bases, with 20 bases between the two germline ends. This CDR3 comprises 15 residues. The DNA for the CDR3 is TGCGCCAGCCGCCGAGAGGACAAGTTGGAAGATACGCAGTATTTT. It encodes CASRREDKLEDTQYF.

V and J are TRBV28 and TRBJ2-2; the match to TRBD1 covers 7 bases. The CDR3 runs 18 residues. V was clipped by 4 bases and J by 2 bases; unmatched bases: 13. Germline V CDR1 and CDR2: MDHEN, SYDVKM. CDR3 DNA sequence: TGTGCCAGCAGTTCACTGACCACAGGGGAAGTTAACACCGGGGAGCTGTTTTTT. It is translated as CASSSLTTGEVNTGELFF.

This CDR3 reads CASSPGPSGFDEQYF. The CDR3, as DNA: TGTGCCAGCAGCCCTGGGCCCAGCGGGTTCGACGAGCAGTACTTC. V gene TRBV7-6 combines with J gene TRBJ2-7; a possible D gene is TRBD2 (6 bases). Trimming took 5 bases from V and 5 from J, leaving 19 bases between them. CDR3 size: 15 residues. Germline CDR1 reads SGHVS; CDR2 reads FNYEAQ.

The chain couples TRBV7-9 to TRBJ1-3; D is unclear. This CDR3 comprises 13 residues. Germline values: CDR1 SEHNR, CDR2 FQNEAQ (reference sequence). Trimming cost V 6 bases and J 0 bases, with 6 bases left between them. This CDR3 reads CASRLSSGNTIYF. Here the CDR3 DNA reads TGTGCCAGCAGGCTGAGCTCTGGAAACACCATATATTTT.

Here the CDR3 DNA reads TGTGCCAGCAGCCAAGGGACAGGGAAAGTATTAAGCCTTAATTCACCCCTCCACTTT. This codes for CASSQGTGKVLSLNSPLHF. This chain connects TRBV3-1 (or the pseudogene TRBV3-2) to TRBJ1-6; 8 bases fit TRBD1. There are 19 residues in the CDR3. Looked up from germline, CDR1 is LGHDT and CDR2 is YNNKEL (reference sequence). Unmatched junction bases numbered 14, after V lost 1 base and J lost 6 bases.